Below are 21 T cell receptor beta chains sequenced from a single sample in a study of blood T cell repertoires in COVID-19. Only in-frame clones appear in the TCRdb table, and some are missing; sequencing was by immunoSEQ multiplex PCR. The sample shows some 40,000 clones, over 65% of them seen only once. The sample taken for sequencing was peripheral blood. The receptors stem from a man between 65 and 85 years old with acute or convalescent COVID-19.

This sequence joins TRBV4-1 and TRBJ2-1; 8 bases agree with TRBD2. V lost 0 bases and J lost 8; bases outside the gene matches: 9. Germline-derived CDR1 and CDR2 are MGHRA and YSYEKL. The CDR3 totals 16 residues. CDR3 region: CASSQDLTGGIDEQFF. In DNA, the CDR3 is TGCGCCAGCAGCCAAGATTTAACGGGAGGGATCGATGAGCAGTTCTTC.

This clone was observed a few times. This CDR3 reads CASSQGSGTGQGEKLFF. CDR3 DNA: TGCGCCAGCAGCCAAGGGTCGGGGACAGGGCAAGGTGAAAAACTGTTTTTT. The chain employs TRBV4-3 and TRBJ1-4, with 9 bases aligning to TRBD1. V trimming: 1 base; J trimming: 7 bases; junction bases outside the gene matches: 10. The germline CDR1 and CDR2 sequences are LGHNA and YSLEER. The CDR3 has 17 residues.

This clone was counted only a few times. This chain connects TRBV27 to TRBJ2-2; 8 bases line up with TRBD1. From germline, CDR1 is MNHEY and CDR2 SMNVEV (reference sequence). The CDR3 contains 16 residues. Trimming at V came to 5 bases and at J to 7 bases, leaving 12 bases not matched to a gene. CDR3 sequence (DNA): TGTGCCAGCAGTCCCCCGGGCAGGGGGCTAAACGGGGAGCTGTTTTTT. Its protein product is CASSPPGRGLNGELFF.

The V gene is TRBV4-3, the J gene TRBJ2-7; D is perhaps TRBD2 (7 bases). Per the germline V gene, CDR1 is LGHNA and CDR2 is YSLEER. This CDR3 region has 16 residues. V dropped 0 bases and J dropped 3 bases, with 15 bases sitting between them. The CDR3 loop reads CASSQDPDGGLYEQYF. The DNA of the CDR3 is TGCGCCAGCAGCCAAGATCCCGACGGGGGGCTCTACGAGCAGTACTTC.

The gene calls are TRBV27 and TRBJ1-2, with D possibly being TRBD1 (5 bases). The V end lost 5 bases, the J end lost 10 bases, and 20 bases lay between the germline ends. CDR1 MNHEY and CDR2 SMNVEV come from the germline V gene (reference sequence). This CDR3 is built from 14 residues. The chain's CDR3 is CASSQLSGKGNYTF. DNA of the CDR3: TGTGCCAGCAGTCAACTTTCAGGGAAGGGTAACTACACCTTC.

This clone turned up a few times. The V gene is TRBV9, the J gene TRBJ1-2, with D possibly TRBD1 on 6 matching bases. This CDR3 region has 16 residues. The V end lost 4 bases, the J end lost 3 bases, and 19 bases lay between the germline ends. Germline V gene data show CDR1 as SGDLS and CDR2 as YYNGEE. The CDR3 DNA reads TGTGCCAGCAGCCCTGTACAGGGTTATATCGACTATGGCTACACCTTC. It codes for CASSPVQGYIDYGYTF.

The gene calls are TRBV7-9 and TRBJ2-1, with D maybe TRBD1 (6 bases). Per the germline V gene, CDR1 is SEHNR and CDR2 is FQNEAQ (reference sequence). CDR3 length: 16 residues. Trimming pared 2 bases from V and 4 bases from J, leaving 15 bases between. Here the CDR3 DNA reads TGTGCCAGCAGCTTACCATGGGGGCCAGAGTACAATGAGCAGTTCTTC. This gives the protein CASSLPWGPEYNEQFF.

V is TRBV7-8 and J is TRBJ1-4; D perhaps matches TRBD1 (5 bases). The germline V and J ends were trimmed by 1 base and 0 bases, with 12 bases remaining between them. The CDR3 loop spans 17 amino acids. Germline CDR1 SGHVS, CDR2 FQNEAQ. The CDR3 DNA reads as TGTGCCAGCAGCTTAGTTGTAGGGGCTGCAACTAATGAAAAACTGTTTTTT. It yields the protein CASSLVVGAATNEKLFF.

The rearrangement joins TRBV10-1 to TRBJ2-1, with 9 nucleotides matching TRBD2. There are 17 residues in the CDR3. The V gene's germline CDR1 is WNHNN and CDR2 SYGVQD (reference sequence). Losses at the gene ends were 4 bases for V and 5 bases for J; bases not matched to a gene: 12. The CDR3 DNA follows: TGCGCCAGCAGTGGATCGATAGCGGGAGAGGCCCACAATGAGCAGTTCTTC. Protein: CASSGSIAGEAHNEQFF.

The V and J genes are TRBV19 and TRBJ1-2, with D unclear. The length of the CDR3 is 14 residues. Germline CDR1 and CDR2: LNHDA and SQIVND (reference sequence). Deletions cut 5 bases from V and 4 bases from J, with 14 bases between. The CDR3 sequence is CASSQQPESYGYTF. CDR3 DNA: TGTGCCAGTAGTCAACAACCAGAATCCTATGGCTACACCTTC.

The chain combines TRBV5-1 with TRBJ1-2; D perhaps matches TRBD1 (5 bases). V lost 1 base to trimming and J lost 2 bases, with 12 bases between them. The CDR3 runs 15 residues. The germline gives CDR1 SGHRS, CDR2 YFSETQ. The DNA for the CDR3 is TGCGCCAGCAGCTTGATGACTGGGGGGAACTATGGCTACACCTTC. As protein: CASSLMTGGNYGYTF.

CDR3 nucleotide sequence: TGTGCCAGCAGTCATATCACAGGGGGCGTAGATGGCTACACCTTC. This codes for CASSHITGGVDGYTF. This chain links TRBV6-1 with TRBJ1-2, with 9 bases matching TRBD1. This CDR3 contains 15 residues. The V segment lost 5 bases and the J segment 6 bases; nucleotides outside the gene matches: 10. Per the germline V gene, CDR1 is MNHNS and CDR2 is SASEGT.

The chain couples TRBV3-1 (or the pseudogene TRBV3-2) to TRBJ2-3; no firm D call. This CDR3 contains 15 residues. The germline V gene has CDR1 LGHDT and CDR2 YNNKEL (reference sequence). V lost 0 bases and J lost 9, with 16 bases in between. The CDR3 region has the DNA TGTGCCAGCAGCCAAGAATTTCAGGTATTTAGAACGCAGTATTTT. As protein: CASSQEFQVFRTQYF.

CDR3 nucleotides: TGCAGCGTTGGGGGCAGGGGGCGTGAAAAACTGTTTTTT. Translation: CSVGGRGREKLFF. The chain recombines TRBV29-1 with TRBJ1-4; 8 nucleotides line up with TRBD1. The V and J ends lost 4 bases and 7 bases, in that order; junction bases with no gene match: 5. This CDR3 contains 13 residues. Germline assignment: CDR1 SQVTM and CDR2 ANQGSEA.

The chain combines TRBV6-2 or TRBV6-3 with TRBJ2-6; D perhaps matches TRBD1 (5 bases). V lost 2 bases to trimming and J lost 12 bases, with 17 bases between them. The CDR3 sequence is 15 residues long. Germline loops: CDR1 MNHEY, CDR2 SVGEGT. The CDR3, as DNA: TGTGCCAGCAGTTACCGACAGCTAGTTTCCAGCGTCCTGACTTTC. Its translation is CASSYRQLVSSVLTF.

This clone was counted a few times. This chain connects TRBV24-1 to TRBJ1-5, with 7 bases that match TRBD1. The trim removed 2 bases at V and 2 bases at J, leaving 8 bases unmatched. This CDR3 has 17 amino acids. In germline, CDR1 is KGHDR, CDR2 SFDVKD. CDR3: CATSDSGRGIGNQPQHF. CDR3 nucleotides: TGTGCCACCAGTGATTCCGGCAGGGGGATTGGCAATCAGCCCCAGCATTTT.

V is TRBV28 and J is TRBJ2-2; 13 positions agree with TRBD2. CDR3 size: 19 residues. J lost 0 bases, V lost 6 bases, and 10 bases had no gene match. Germline V gene sequence: CDR1 MDHEN, CDR2 SYDVKM. CDR3 bases: TGTGCCAGCAGCCGTCCGGGACTAGCGGGGAACGCGAACACCGGGGAGCTGTTTTTT. Its translation: CASSRPGLAGNANTGELFF.

The rearrangement uses TRBV19 and TRBJ2-5; 7 nucleotides align to TRBD1. The CDR3 length is 14 residues. Germline V lookup: CDR1 LNHDA, CDR2 SQIVND (reference sequence). With 6 bases clipped from V and 5 bases from J, the junction kept 9 bases outside the gene matches. The CDR3 sequence: CASRGLGGRETQYF. The CDR3 nucleotides are TGTGCCAGTAGGGGCTTAGGGGGCCGGGAGACCCAGTACTTC.

In DNA form, the CDR3 reads TGTGCCTGGACCCCAGGGGGAATTACTAATGAAAAACTGTTTTTT. Protein sequence: CAWTPGGITNEKLFF. This sequence joins TRBV30 and TRBJ1-4; 7 bases are shared with TRBD1. The CDR3 extends over 15 amino acids. Trimming took 4 bases from V and 2 from J; bases not matched to a gene: 7. CDR1 GTSNPN and CDR2 SVGIG come from the germline V gene (reference sequence).

The chain couples TRBV18 to TRBJ2-1; D gene uncertain. Germline values: CDR1 KGHSH, CDR2 LQKENI. The CDR3 is 14 amino acids. Trimming stripped 6 bases from V and 0 bases from J, with 9 bases between. CDR3 sequence reads: CASSSVSSYNEQFF. The CDR3 DNA follows: TGTGCCAGCTCCAGCGTCAGCTCCTACAATGAGCAGTTCTTC.

This chain links TRBV6-6 with TRBJ1-1, with 8 bases fitting TRBD1. CDR1 MNHNY and CDR2 SVGAGI come from the germline V gene (reference sequence). This CDR3 is built from 16 residues. Trimming cost V 6 bases and J 3 bases; bases outside gene matches: 12. CDR3 amino acids: CASRGSDRGKDTEAFF. As DNA, the CDR3 is TGTGCCAGCAGGGGAAGCGACAGGGGAAAGGACACTGAAGCTTTCTTT.